Given below is one T cell receptor beta chain in context. Its antigen is currently unknown. A read error may produce the germline difference seen at one junction end. A second PCR, run for about 7 to 11 cycles, used a sample-barcoded 5' primer plus a J-beta primer mix. A single record per CDR3 protein comes from TCRdb applying MiXCR to the 5' RACE reads. The data show roughly 800,000 distinct CDR3 sequences, just under 25% seen once. The sample belongs to a study of blood T cells in healthy people across ages. The germline V gene has CDR1 LGHNA and CDR2 YNFKEQ. The CDR3 is 17 residues long. Findings and limits, study-wide: For the donors, CMV status was unknown and possibly confounded expanded clonotype changes.

These data were also reused for a study on T cells of mothers and their children.

Source material: blood. The sequence was obtained from a boy between 10 and 17 years old in good health. The chain has TRBV4-2 and TRBJ2-1; 9 bases are a match to TRBD2. CDR3 coding DNA: TGTGCCGGCAGCCAAGATGATAGCGGGGGAGGGCGCAATGAGCAGTTCTTC. Translated, it gives CAGSQDDSGGGRNEQFF.